The present entry profiles one T cell receptor beta chain with its context. Its antigen is unknown. This entry belongs to a study of T cell responses to AZD1222 COVID-19 vaccine. Profiled with immunoSEQ multiplex PCR; TCRdb holds only in-frame clones, not every one. The table includes 80,000 or so clones, roughly 85% detected once. Points from the study as a whole: Seropositivity was recorded at baseline in only 5 or 6 AZD1222 recipients. As reported, nearly half of all spike-specific TCRs target variant regions that are unmutated. Among vaccine-associated CD4 TCRs, coverage spanned spike, with dominance at 160-218 and 743-854.

Trimming cost V 8 bases and J 8 bases; bases outside gene matches: 10. The CDR3 contains 14 residues. The V gene's germline CDR1 is MNHEY and CDR2 SMNVEV (reference sequence). This chain links TRBV27 with TRBJ2-1; 9 positions match TRBD2. The source is an adult in good health. The sequencing here drew on peripheral blood, taken on day 0 of AZD1222 vaccination. The CDR3 loop reads CASAPGLAFDEQFF. Here the CDR3 DNA reads TGTGCCAGCGCCCCGGGACTAGCATTCGATGAGCAGTTCTTC.